This TCR beta chain was identified during a study of monozygotic twins with inflammatory bowel disease. From the 5' RACE reads, TCRdb lists one entry per CDR3 protein and no DNA. Its listing shows 85,000 to 110,000 distinct CDR3 sequences. Blood (around 2.4 ml) was collected from every donor individually. In regard to this clonotype: Its specificity is unknown.

Germline assignment: CDR1 DFQATT and CDR2 SNEGSKA (reference sequence). CDR3 length: 17 residues. Study-level points and caveats: Against healthy co-twins, IBD patients had lower TCRbeta diversity (measured by inverse Simpson).

The genes are TRBV20-1 and TRBJ2-3; TCRdb proposes TRBD2, but this gene call is untestable without DNA. The sample comprised blood. This TCR was sampled from a human donor with ulcerative colitis or Crohn's disease, or a healthy co-twin of an affected twin (not recorded which). CDR3 loop: CSALPRYGGTSTDTQYF.